These T cell receptor beta chains were read from a single sample in a study of healthy donors' naive CD4 and CD8 T cells. Each CDR3 protein is one row after TCRdb ran MiXCR on the reads. The table includes approximately 180,000 distinct CDR3 sequences, 65% to 75% detected once. Sample: naive CD4+ and CD8+ T cells sorted from blood, pooled from several donors. The receptors shown here come from a pool of human donors in good health; the sample pools cells from several healthy donors. Each CDR3 is given with its conserved first and last residue. The order of the fields is clone size, V gene, J gene, D gene, CDR3 protein, CDR3 DNA. The D gene is left open where the match is weak. Rows may omit the clone size; those that give it use once, few, many or a size class.

.	TRBV6-2/TRBV6-3	TRBJ2-1	TRBD2	CASGTSGRTAYNEQFF	TGTGCCAGCGGGACTAGCGGGAGGACCGCCTACAATGAGCAGTTCTTC
.	TRBV18	TRBJ2-5	TRBD2	CASSPLAGTSLNRTQYF	TGTGCCAGCTCACCACTCGCAGGGACTAGCTTGAATAGGACCCAGTACTTC
.	TRBV29-1	TRBJ2-1	TRBD2	CSEPTSRSYNEQFF	TGCAGCGAACCGACTAGCCGCTCCTACAATGAGCAGTTCTTC
.	TRBV6-5	TRBJ2-5	TRBD2	CASTRGGGQETQYF	TGTGCCAGCACCCGGGGGGGAGGCCAAGAGACCCAGTACTTC
.	TRBV10-3	TRBJ2-5	.	CAISETDGQGETQYF	TGTGCCATCAGTGAGACAGACGGGCAGGGAGAGACCCAGTACTTC
.	TRBV29-1	TRBJ1-1	TRBD1	CSVPRDRGSEAFF	TGCAGCGTCCCGAGGGACAGGGGATCTGAAGCTTTCTTT
.	TRBV5-1	TRBJ1-1	.	CASRLRGENTEAFF	TGCGCCAGCAGGCTGAGAGGAGAGAACACTGAAGCTTTCTTT
.	TRBV5-6	TRBJ1-5	.	CASSLAGRPDQPQHF	TGTGCCAGCAGCTTGGCCGGGCGGCCGGATCAGCCCCAGCATTTT
.	TRBV27	TRBJ1-2	TRBD1	CASSALTGGYGYTF	TGCGCCAGCAGTGCATTGACAGGGGGCTATGGCTACACCTTC
.	TRBV6-5	TRBJ2-5	.	CASSYSLGGGRETQYF	TGTGCCAGCAGTTATTCTCTTGGAGGGGGCCGGGAGACCCAGTACTTC
.	TRBV29-1	TRBJ1-1	TRBD1	CSVDFPGQGLNTEAFF	TGCAGCGTTGATTTCCCGGGACAGGGGTTGAACACTGAAGCTTTCTTT
.	TRBV6-6	TRBJ1-5	.	CASSYRIARGSNQPQHF	TGTGCCAGCAGTTACCGAATTGCTAGGGGCAGCAATCAGCCCCAGCATTTT
once	TRBV6-5	TRBJ2-7	TRBD1	CASSNRRDRSSYEQYF	TGTGCCAGCAGTAATCGGCGGGACAGGAGCTCCTACGAGCAGTACTTC
.	TRBV5-6	TRBJ1-5	.	CASSLGVTSNQPQHF	TGTGCCAGCAGCTTGGGGGTCACTAGCAATCAGCCCCAGCATTTT
few	TRBV29-1	TRBJ2-2	TRBD2	CSVDGGTSANTGELFF	TGCAGCGTTGATGGTGGGACTAGCGCTAACACCGGGGAGCTGTTTTTT
.	TRBV6-6	TRBJ2-7	TRBD2	CASRPTSGGSYEQYF	TGTGCCAGCAGGCCTACTAGCGGGGGGTCCTACGAGCAGTACTTC
.	TRBV6-5	TRBJ2-1	.	CASSYLRGYNEQFF	TGTGCCAGCAGTTACTTAAGGGGCTACAATGAGCAGTTCTTC
few	TRBV27	TRBJ1-5	TRBD1	CASSFQGALGNQPQHF	TGTGCCAGCAGTTTCCAGGGGGCACTGGGCAATCAGCCCCAGCATTTT
.	TRBV19	TRBJ2-1	.	CASSIVPGSEQFF	TGTGCCAGTAGTATAGTACCGGGAAGTGAGCAGTTCTTC
.	TRBV20-1	TRBJ1-5	.	CSVNLPGPINQPQHF	TGCAGCGTTAACTTACCGGGCCCCATTAATCAGCCCCAGCATTTT
few	TRBV29-1	TRBJ1-1	.	CSVRRTSEAFF	TGCAGCGTACGTCGGACCTCTGAAGCTTTCTTT
.	TRBV29-1	TRBJ1-2	TRBD1	CSVQTGGDGYTF	TGCAGCGTCCAGACAGGGGGCGATGGCTACACCTTC
.	TRBV6-1	TRBJ1-1	.	CASRAENTEAFF	TGTGCCAGCCGGGCAGAGAACACTGAAGCTTTCTTT
.	TRBV4-3	TRBJ1-2	TRBD1	CASSQRKSGTGTNYGYTF	TGCGCCAGCAGCCAACGGAAGTCCGGGACAGGGACTAACTATGGCTACACCTTC
.	TRBV12-3/TRBV12-4	TRBJ1-6	.	CASSFTVVSPLHF	TGTGCCAGCAGTTTTACAGTGGTTTCACCCCTCCACTTT
few	TRBV29-1	TRBJ2-1	.	CSVEAIYNEQFF	TGCAGCGTTGAGGCGATCTACAATGAGCAGTTCTTC
once	TRBV29-1	TRBJ2-7	TRBD1	CSALRLDRGREQYF	TGCAGCGCCCTACGGCTTGACAGGGGGAGGGAGCAGTACTTC
.	TRBV5-1	TRBJ1-1	TRBD1	CASCAYRGTEAFF	TGCGCCAGCTGCGCATACAGGGGCACTGAAGCTTTCTTT
.	TRBV7-2	TRBJ1-3	.	CASSPGLPGNTIYF	TGTGCCAGCAGCCCAGGGTTACCTGGAAACACCATATATTTT
.	TRBV29-1	TRBJ2-7	.	CSVLQGSYEQYF	TGCAGCGTCCTACAGGGTTCCTACGAGCAGTACTTC
.	TRBV29-1	TRBJ1-1	.	CSVAGLWNTEAFF	TGCAGCGTTGCGGGTTTATGGAACACTGAAGCTTTCTTT
.	TRBV15	TRBJ1-3	.	CATSTADSSSGNAIYF	TGTGCCACCAGCACTGCTGACAGTAGCTCTGGAAACGCCATATATTTT
.	TRBV5-6	TRBJ1-1	.	CASSRQGIGLNTEAFF	TGTGCCAGCAGCCGCCAGGGTATCGGGTTGAACACTGAAGCTTTCTTT
.	TRBV29-1	TRBJ1-5	.	CSVEEDRNQPQHF	TGCAGCGTTGAAGAGGACCGCAATCAGCCCCAGCATTTT
few	TRBV29-1	TRBJ1-2	.	CSVTRTDHYGYTF	TGCAGCGTTACGAGGACAGACCACTATGGCTACACCTTC
.	TRBV27	TRBJ1-1	TRBD1	CASSYGTGNTEAFF	TGTGCCAGCAGTTACGGGACAGGGAACACTGAAGCTTTCTTT
.	TRBV27	TRBJ1-1	TRBD1	CASSIGTGGLNTEAFF	TGTGCCAGCAGTATCGGGACAGGGGGCTTGAACACTGAAGCTTTCTTT
few	TRBV29-1	TRBJ2-3	.	CSVEGPPDTQYF	TGCAGCGTTGAGGGACCGCCAGATACGCAGTATTTT
.	TRBV6-5	TRBJ2-5	.	CASSYEGGWETQYF	TGTGCCAGCAGTTATGAAGGGGGTTGGGAGACCCAGTACTTC
.	TRBV27	TRBJ1-1	.	CAKKYTHLYNTEAFF	TGTGCCAAAAAGTATACCCATTTATATAACACTGAAGCTTTCTTT
.	TRBV19	TRBJ2-5	TRBD2	CASRSPGLQETQYF	TGTGCCAGTAGAAGTCCGGGACTACAAGAGACTCAGTACTTC
.	TRBV12-3/TRBV12-4	TRBJ2-4	TRBD1	CASSGGTGKPKNIQYF	TGTGCCAGCAGCGGTGGGACAGGGAAGCCCAAAAACATTCAGTACTTC
.	TRBV6-1	TRBJ2-5	.	CASSILSLGETQYF	TGTGCCAGCAGTATCCTTAGTCTTGGGGAGACCCAGTACTTC
.	TRBV27	TRBJ2-7	TRBD1	CASSLLGTGSSYEQYF	TGTGCCAGCAGTTTATTAGGGACAGGGAGCTCCTACGAGCAGTACTTC
.	TRBV29-1	TRBJ2-7	.	CSVVFAYEQYF	TGCAGCGTTGTTTTTGCCTACGAGCAGTACTTC
.	TRBV19	TRBJ1-4	.	CASSIDDSNTEKLFF	TGTGCCAGTAGTATCGACGACAGTAATACTGAAAAACTGTTTTTT
.	TRBV7-8	TRBJ1-2	TRBD1	CASSPMGQLIYSGYTF	TGTGCCAGCAGCCCGATGGGACAGTTAATATATTCTGGCTACACCTTC
once	TRBV7-9	TRBJ2-3	.	CASSLALGTDTQYF	TGTGCCAGCAGCTTAGCTCTGGGGACAGATACGCAGTATTTT
few	TRBV6-1	TRBJ2-7	.	CASSEARWGYEQYF	TGTGCCAGCAGTGAAGCCCGGTGGGGCTACGAGCAGTACTTC
.	TRBV19	TRBJ1-5	.	CASSTQSWNQPQHF	TGTGCCAGTAGTACCCAGAGCTGGAATCAGCCCCAGCATTTT
.	TRBV29-1	TRBJ1-5	.	CSVELGSGQPQHF	TGCAGCGTTGAACTAGGGTCAGGTCAGCCCCAGCATTTT
few	TRBV5-6	TRBJ2-7	.	CASSYGNYEQYF	TGTGCCAGCAGCTACGGGAACTACGAGCAGTACTTC
.	TRBV6-5	TRBJ2-7	TRBD2	CASSYQPGRERQYF	TGTGCCAGCAGTTACCAACCGGGGCGGGAGCGTCAGTACTTC
.	TRBV11-2	TRBJ2-2	TRBD1	CASSFRDRGGPGELFF	TGTGCCAGCAGCTTCCGGGACAGGGGCGGGCCCGGGGAGCTGTTTTTT
.	TRBV6-6	TRBJ1-3	.	CASREGNTIYF	TGTGCCAGCAGAGAAGGAAACACCATATATTTT
.	TRBV6-2/TRBV6-3	TRBJ2-7	.	CASSFVMWGAYEQYF	TGTGCCAGCAGTTTTGTGATGTGGGGTGCATACGAGCAGTACTTC
.	TRBV19	TRBJ2-3	TRBD2	CASSNHKTSGTPDTQYF	TGTGCCAGTAGTAACCACAAGACTAGCGGGACCCCCGATACGCAGTATTTT
.	TRBV12-5	TRBJ1-1	.	CASGFRSLGTEAFF	TGTGCTAGTGGTTTCCGCTCTCTCGGCACTGAAGCTTTCTTT
few	TRBV6-5	TRBJ1-1	.	CASSYGGDTEAFF	TGTGCCAGCAGTTACGGAGGGGACACTGAAGCTTTCTTT